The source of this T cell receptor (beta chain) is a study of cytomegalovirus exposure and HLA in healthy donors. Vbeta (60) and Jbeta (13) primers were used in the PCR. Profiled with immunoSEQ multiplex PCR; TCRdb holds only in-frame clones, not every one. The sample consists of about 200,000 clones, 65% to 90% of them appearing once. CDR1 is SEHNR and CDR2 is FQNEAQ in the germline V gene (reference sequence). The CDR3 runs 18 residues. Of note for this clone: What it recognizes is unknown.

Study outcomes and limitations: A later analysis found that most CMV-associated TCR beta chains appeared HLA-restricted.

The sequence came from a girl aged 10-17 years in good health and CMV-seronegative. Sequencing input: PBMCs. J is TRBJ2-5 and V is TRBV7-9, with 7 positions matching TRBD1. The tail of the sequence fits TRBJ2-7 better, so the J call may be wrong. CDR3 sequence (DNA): TGTGCCAGCAGCTTAGCCCGCGCAAGCCGGGACAGCTCCTACGAGCAGTACTTC. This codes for CASSLARASRDSSYEQYF.